A selection of T cell receptor beta chains follows, all from one sample in a study of cytomegalovirus exposure and HLA in healthy donors. This table comes from immunoSEQ multiplex PCR, and its TCRdb copy is limited to in-frame clones, with some not included. Of about 260,000 clones in the sample, 84% are singletons; the top ten hold 2%. The specimen was PBMCs. Receptor source: a woman aged 40 to 49 in good health and CMV-seropositive. CDR3s include the opening cysteine and the closing phenylalanine or tryptophan.

v_gene: TRBV30; CDR3aa: CAWSRANYGYTF
v_gene: TRBV7-8; CDR3aa: CASSSPQGATEAFF
v_gene: TRBV11-2; CDR3aa: CASSNQYEQYF
v_gene: TRBV19; CDR3aa: CASSTAGVGGELFF
v_gene: TRBV28; CDR3aa: CASRSGSHQETQYF
v_gene: TRBV6-5; CDR3aa: CASSYLTGNYGYTF
v_gene: TRBV29-1; CDR3aa: CSASPGTSMGARNIQYF
v_gene: TRBV28; CDR3aa: CASGGDSQYF
v_gene: TRBV18; CDR3aa: CASSATSGSFEYEQYF
v_gene: TRBV4-3; CDR3aa: CASSQGGQSTTNEKLFF
v_gene: TRBV7-2; CDR3aa: CASSLAAGLMSNQPQHF
v_gene: TRBV9; CDR3aa: CASSVEGTSTGELFF
v_gene: TRBV4-1; CDR3aa: CASSQDVRYGYTF
v_gene: TRBV19; CDR3aa: CATSRGLAYEQYF
v_gene: TRBV5-1; CDR3aa: CASSLGWEGQETQYF
v_gene: TRBV15; CDR3aa: CATSREQGSTLYEQYF
v_gene: TRBV19; CDR3aa: CASSTGGGTGDKTQYF
v_gene: TRBV5-4; CDR3aa: CASSLADRGPSTEAFF
v_gene: TRBV30; CDR3aa: CASGPGAPLREQYF
v_gene: TRBV6-1; CDR3aa: CASRGAAYEQYF
v_gene: TRBV5-1; CDR3aa: CASSFSAVTGQETQYF
v_gene: TRBV18; CDR3aa: CASSPPGAGAFQETQYF
v_gene: TRBV28; CDR3aa: CASSLSRGRIQPQHF
v_gene: TRBV6-6; CDR3aa: CASSYGGLGYEQYF
v_gene: TRBV15; CDR3aa: CATSSGTGLGYGYTF
v_gene: TRBV27; CDR3aa: CASSFWGQGANTEAFF
v_gene: TRBV5-4; CDR3aa: CASSLSSGTSGANVLTF
v_gene: TRBV15; CDR3aa: CATSRLTGTSGMNSSYNEQFF
v_gene: TRBV2; CDR3aa: CASSGGVSPRSQREVGEQFF
v_gene: TRBV28; CDR3aa: CASRGPTEAFF
v_gene: TRBV20-1; CDR3aa: CSAYGGNIQYF
v_gene: TRBV5-4; CDR3aa: CASSPGRGQPSFSGNTIYF
v_gene: TRBV27; CDR3aa: CASRPGTYSYEQYF
v_gene: TRBV7-9; CDR3aa: CASSLGLGGTSGGQETQYF
v_gene: TRBV30; CDR3aa: CAWSRDRNYGYTF
v_gene: TRBV7-2; CDR3aa: CASRTGGAGNTIYF
v_gene: TRBV11-3; CDR3aa: CASGRDRRQETQYF
v_gene: TRBV18; CDR3aa: CASSPPVNTEAFF
v_gene: TRBV4-3; CDR3aa: CASSQTSGRTDTQYF
v_gene: TRBV6-5; CDR3aa: CASSPGLAGTDTQYF
v_gene: TRBV27; CDR3aa: CASGRTVMNTEAFF
v_gene: TRBV6-1; CDR3aa: CASSGRQGYNEQFF
v_gene: TRBV4-2; CDR3aa: CASSQEENTEAFF
v_gene: TRBV7-9; CDR3aa: CASSFSDSAGTQYF
v_gene: TRBV7-2; CDR3aa: CASSLGDRGMNTEAFF
v_gene: TRBV29-1; CDR3aa: CSVESGAGSYNEQFF
v_gene: TRBV7-2; CDR3aa: CASSLLWANEQFF
v_gene: TRBV19; CDR3aa: CASSIITSGRTDTQYF
v_gene: TRBV7-6; CDR3aa: CASSRTSASTDTQYF
v_gene: TRBV4-3; CDR3aa: CASSQRSVFSSTDTQYF
v_gene: TRBV7-2; CDR3aa: CASSSGLRLAYEQYF
v_gene: TRBV4-1; CDR3aa: CASSQDRGGSEQYF
v_gene: TRBV9; CDR3aa: CASSGGSNEKLFF
v_gene: TRBV28; CDR3aa: CASRRGGDYGYTF
v_gene: TRBV27; CDR3aa: CASSSYGGGRMNIQYF
v_gene: TRBV6-5; CDR3aa: CASSYNPGQGNEKLFF
v_gene: TRBV15; CDR3aa: CATSRGQDEQFF